What follows describes a single T cell receptor (beta chain). This table comes from immunoSEQ multiplex PCR, and its TCRdb copy is limited to in-frame clones, with some not included. The data contain about 160,000 clones, around nine tenths of them singletons. These data are taken from a study of blood T cell repertoires in COVID-19. The V gene end was trimmed by 4 bases and the J gene end by 4 bases; junction bases not matched to a gene: 12. CDR1 is SGHTA and CDR2 is FQGNSA in the germline V gene. The CDR3 is made up of 16 amino acids. The study drew participants aged about 18 to 89 years from some 25 US areas.

Sequenced: PBMCs or T cells enriched from blood (not recorded which). The chain links TRBV7-2 to TRBJ2-7, with 8 bases that match TRBD1. This receptor was obtained from a woman between 45 and 65 years old who had recovered from COVID-19. The CDR3 DNA follows: TGTGCCAGCAGCTCCCGGAGGACAGGGAGTAGTTACGAGCAGTACTTC. Amino acid sequence: CASSSRRTGSSYEQYF. Supplemented by reference TRBV7-2 and TRBJ2-7, the full variable domain reads GAGVSQSPSNKVTEKGKDVELRCDPISGHTALYWYRQSLGQGLEFLIYFQGNSAPDKSGLPSDRFSAERTGGSVSTLTIQRTQQEDSAVYLCASSSRRTGSSYEQYFGPGTRLTVT.